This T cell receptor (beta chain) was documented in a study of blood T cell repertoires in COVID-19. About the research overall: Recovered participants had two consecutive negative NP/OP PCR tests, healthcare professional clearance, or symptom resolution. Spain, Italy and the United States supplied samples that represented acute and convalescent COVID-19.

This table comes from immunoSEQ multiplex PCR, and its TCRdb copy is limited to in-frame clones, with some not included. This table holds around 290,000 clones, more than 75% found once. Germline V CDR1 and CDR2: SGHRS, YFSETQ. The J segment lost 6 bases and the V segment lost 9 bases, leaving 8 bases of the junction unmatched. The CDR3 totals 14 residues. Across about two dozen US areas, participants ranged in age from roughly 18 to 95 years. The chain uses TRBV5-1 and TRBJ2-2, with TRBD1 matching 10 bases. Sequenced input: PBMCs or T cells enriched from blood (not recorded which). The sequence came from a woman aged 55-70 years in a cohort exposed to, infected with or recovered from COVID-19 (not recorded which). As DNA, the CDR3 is TGCGCCACCTCGACAGGGGGCAGGTCCGGGGAGCTGTTTTTT. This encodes CATSTGGRSGELFF.